These 17 T cell receptor beta chains originate from one sample sequenced in a study of neoadjuvant anti-PD-1 for oral cavity cancer. The method was immunoSEQ multiplex PCR; TCRdb's version includes in-frame clones alone and lacks a portion of them. This sample carries some 20,000 clones, approximately 79% of them seen once, and the ten largest clones take more than 2.5%. The material was PBMCs, obtained before nivolumab (anti-PD-1) treatment. The receptors originated from a person between 40 and 85 years old with oral cavity squamous cell carcinoma.

The chain joins TRBV25-1 to TRBJ2-3, with D possibly called TRBD1 or TRBD2 (5 bases each). Germline V gene data show CDR1 as MGHDK and CDR2 as SYGVNS. Trimming removed 11 bases at V and 2 bases at J, with 11 bases between. The CDR3 runs 12 residues. The CDR3 DNA is TGTGCCGAGGGACGGTTCACAGATACGCAGTATTTT. Translation: CAEGRFTDTQYF. Based on the CDR3 plus reference TRBV25-1 and TRBJ2-3, the full variable domain is EADIYQTPRYLVIGTGKKITLECSQTMGHDKMYWYQQDPGMELHLIHYSYGVNSTEKGDLSSESTVSRIRTEHFPLTLESARPSHTSQYLCAEGRFTDTQYFGPGTRLTVL.

V gene TRBV11-3 combines with J gene TRBJ1-1; tentatively, D is TRBD1 (6 bases). With 3 bases removed from V and 5 bases from J, the gap between germline ends came to 10 bases. Germline assignment: CDR1 SGHNT and CDR2 YENEEA. The CDR3 is 13 amino acids. CDR3: CASSLRGGTEAFF. CDR3 bases: TGTGCCAGCAGCTTGAGAGGGGGGACTGAAGCTTTCTTT.

This chain connects TRBV5-8 to TRBJ1-5; D unresolved. The CDR3 runs to 13 residues. Germline lookup yields CDR1 SGHTS and CDR2 YDEGEE. The V end was cut by 0 bases, the J end by 6 bases, with 7 bases between. In DNA, the CDR3 is TGTGCCAGCAGCTTGGTAGAATCTCAGCCCCAGCATTTT. This codes for CASSLVESQPQHF.

The chain links TRBV5-1 to TRBJ2-3; 9 nucleotides agree with TRBD2. CDR3 length: 15 residues. CDR1 is SGHRS and CDR2 is YFSETQ in the germline V gene. The junction had 3 bases not matched to a gene; V was cut back by 4 bases and J by 0 bases. The CDR3 reads CASSKTSGSTDTQYF. The CDR3 region has the DNA TGCGCCAGCAGCAAAACTAGCGGGAGCACAGATACGCAGTATTTT.

A few counts support this clone. This chain links TRBV19 with TRBJ1-5; weak D call: TRBD1 (6 bases). Trimming removed 3 bases at V and 6 bases at J, with 15 bases between. The CDR3 covers 15 residues. Germline V gene sequence: CDR1 LNHDA, CDR2 SQIVND (reference sequence). The chain's CDR3 is CASSIGGLYGQPQHF. In DNA form, the CDR3 reads TGTGCCAGTAGTATCGGGGGGCTATACGGTCAGCCCCAGCATTTT.

The chain employs TRBV5-4 and TRBJ1-1; D remains ambiguous. V was cut by 0 bases and J by 2 bases, with 8 bases left in between. The CDR3 loop spans 14 amino acids. Germline values: CDR1 SGHNT, CDR2 YYREEE (reference sequence). In DNA form, the CDR3 reads TGTGCCAGCAGCTTGGCCTCGGTTAACACTGAAGCTTTCTTT. Protein: CASSLASVNTEAFF.

This chain uses TRBV15 with TRBJ2-3; D may be TRBD2 (6 bases). CDR3 length equals 14 residues. Deletions cut 3 bases from V and 8 bases from J, with 15 bases between. Germline V lookup: CDR1 LNHNV, CDR2 YYDKDF (reference sequence). Here the CDR3 reads CATSSGTAGGTQYF. In DNA form, the CDR3 reads TGTGCCACCAGCAGTGGCACAGCCGGGGGTACGCAGTATTTT.

The V and J genes are TRBV7-6 and TRBJ1-1; perhaps TRBD1 as D (5 bases). The V and J ends lost 5 bases and 2 bases respectively, with 21 bases between them. The CDR3 covers 17 residues. Germline V gives CDR1 SGHVS, CDR2 FNYEAQ. CDR3 nucleotides: TGTGCCAGCAGCCCCAGGGCCGTACAGGAGGGTAACACTGAAGCTTTCTTT. Amino acids: CASSPRAVQEGNTEAFF.

J is TRBJ2-3 and V is TRBV6-1, with D tentatively TRBD1 (5 bases). The germline CDR1 and CDR2 sequences are MNHNS and SASEGT. V was cut by 4 bases and J by 6 bases, with 14 bases left in between. The CDR3 contains 14 residues. The CDR3 DNA sequence: TGTGCCAGCAGTGCTCGACAGAGCGTCGATACGCAGTATTTT. This codes for CASSARQSVDTQYF.

The chain links TRBV6-6 to TRBJ1-2; TRBD1 matches 7 bases. Germline assignment: CDR1 MNHNY and CDR2 SVGAGI (reference sequence). The junction had 6 bases not matched to a gene; V was cut back by 2 bases and J by 0 bases. This CDR3 comprises 16 residues. The CDR3: CASSYTRDSSNYGYTF. In nucleotides, the CDR3 is TGTGCCAGCAGTTACACGCGGGACAGCTCTAACTATGGCTACACCTTC.

The J gene is TRBJ2-2, the V gene TRBV29-1; D perhaps matches TRBD2 (6 bases). Trimming left V 7 bases short and J 5 bases short, with 11 bases between. CDR1 SQVTM and CDR2 ANQGSEA come from the germline V gene. The CDR3 runs 12 residues. CDR3 coding DNA: TGCAGCGGCGGGGATCGTACCGGGGAGCTGTTTTTT. It specifies CSGGDRTGELFF.

The V and J genes are TRBV5-4 and TRBJ2-7; no clear D gene. The CDR3 is 14 residues long. Looked up from germline, CDR1 is SGHNT and CDR2 is YYREEE (reference sequence). Trimming cost V 0 bases and J 6 bases, with 13 bases left between them. The CDR3 DNA reads TGTGCCAGCAGCTTGGCTTCGGCTCCATCCGAGCAGTACTTC. Translating it yields CASSLASAPSEQYF.

This chain joins TRBV7-2 and TRBJ2-5, with D perhaps matching TRBD2 (6 bases). Germline values: CDR1 SGHTA, CDR2 FQGNSA. V lost 6 bases, J lost 3 bases, and 20 bases lay in between. This CDR3 is 16 amino acids long. The CDR3 sequence is CASSYSWAGMEETQYF. In DNA, the CDR3 is TGTGCCAGCAGTTATTCATGGGCGGGAATGGAAGAGACCCAGTACTTC.

The chain carries TRBV10-2 and TRBJ2-3; 10 bases fit TRBD2. CDR1 is WSHSY and CDR2 is SAAADI in the germline V gene. The trim removed 2 bases at V and 0 bases at J, leaving 5 bases unmatched. The CDR3 sequence is 17 residues long. In DNA, the CDR3 is TGCGCCAGCAGTGAGAGTAGCGGGGGGATTAGCACAGATACGCAGTATTTT. Translated: CASSESSGGISTDTQYF.

The chain has TRBV27 and TRBJ2-2, with 7 bases identical to TRBD1. The CDR3 loop spans 19 amino acids. Germline values: CDR1 MNHEY, CDR2 SMNVEV (reference sequence). V gave up 0 bases and J gave up 2 bases; unmatched junction bases: 12. CDR3 DNA: TGTGCCAGCAGTTTATCGGGAGCAGGGGGATCATTTAACACCGGGGAGCTGTTTTTT. Translating gives CASSLSGAGGSFNTGELFF.

This clone was seen a single time. The chain is built from TRBV10-3 and TRBJ2-3, with D uncertain. The CDR3 consists of 13 residues. V was cut by 7 bases and J by 3 bases, with 11 bases left in between. Germline CDR1 ENHRY, CDR2 SYGVKD. The CDR3 DNA is TGTGCCATCATGGCTCAGCTAACAGATACGCAGTATTTT. It encodes CAIMAQLTDTQYF.

The V call is TRBV28, the J call TRBJ2-1, with TRBD2 as a possible D gene (7 bases). The CDR3 runs 15 residues. Germline CDR1 MDHEN, CDR2 SYDVKM. With 1 base removed from V and 5 bases from J, the gap between germline ends came to 12 bases. CDR3: CASSLYRAGDNEQFF. CDR3 coding DNA: TGTGCCAGCAGTTTATACAGGGCGGGAGACAATGAGCAGTTCTTC.